A selection of T cell receptor beta chains follows, all from one sample in a study of cytomegalovirus exposure and HLA in healthy donors. The assay was immunoSEQ multiplex PCR, and TCRdb's table has in-frame clones only and misses some. The repertoire consists of fewer than 150,000 clones, with over 70% occurring once and the leading ten covering more than 7%. Sequenced: PBMCs. Receptors were obtained from a female donor in good health and CMV-seropositive. Each CDR3 is given with its conserved first and last residue. Each record gives: CDR3 length, J gene, D gene, clone size, V gene, CDR3 DNA, CDR3 protein. D genes are given only for firm matches. The size field is filled for only some rows; it gives once, few, many or a size class.

14	TRBJ1-2	NA	once	TRBV7-2	TGTGCCAGCAGCCCCCGACAGATTAACTATGGCTACACCTTC	CASSPRQINYGYTF
19	TRBJ2-3	TRBD2	NA	TRBV27	TGTGCCAGCAGTCTTCGGACTAGCGGGGGGGCCCCTTTGACAGATACGCAGTATTTT	CASSLRTSGGAPLTDTQYF
15	TRBJ2-7	TRBD1	NA	TRBV18	TGTGCCAGCTCACCGCCGGGACAGGGGAATCACGAGCAGTACTTC	CASSPPGQGNHEQYF
15	TRBJ2-3	NA	few	TRBV6-5	TGTGCCAGCAGTTACGCTGCTACCTCAACAGATACGCAGTATTTT	CASSYAATSTDTQYF
15	TRBJ2-2	NA	NA	TRBV5-1	TGCGCCAGCAGCTACGGGACACTCCGCACCGGGGAGCTGTTTTTT	CASSYGTLRTGELFF
17	TRBJ2-1	TRBD2	NA	TRBV4-2	TGTGCCAGCAGCCATTCCGGACTAGCGGTTGCGGGGAATGAGCAGTTCTTC	CASSHSGLAVAGNEQFF
12	TRBJ2-7	NA	few	TRBV10-3	TGTGCCATCACCTCACACGACTACGAGCAGTACTTC	CAITSHDYEQYF
13	TRBJ1-1	NA	NA	TRBV28	TGTGCCAGCTACAGAAATTTTATGACTGAAGCTTTCTTT	CASYRNFMTEAFF
18	TRBJ2-6	NA	few	TRBV5-6	TGTGCCAGCAGCTTGAGGCGGGTCCTATACTCTGGGGCCAACGTCCTGACTTTC	CASSLRRVLYSGANVLTF
16	TRBJ1-1	TRBD1	NA	TRBV19	TGTGCCAGTAGTATAGACAGGGGGACAGCGAACACTGAAGCTTTCTTT	CASSIDRGTANTEAFF
14	TRBJ1-4	TRBD1	NA	TRBV5-1	TGCGCCAGCAGCTCTGGGACAGCTAATGAAAAACTGTTTTTT	CASSSGTANEKLFF